These 13 T cell receptor beta chains originate from one sample sequenced in a study of OX40 agonist ivuxolimab in advanced cancers. TCRdb's table, derived via immunoSEQ multiplex PCR, lists solely in-frame clones and lacks some. Of approximately 70,000 clones listed, approximately 80% were seen once; the top ten hold 4.5% to 6%. Sequencing was performed on CD4+ or CD8+ T cells sorted from blood, taken in a trial of the OX40 agonist ivuxolimab. These receptors were obtained from an adult with an advanced solid tumor such as melanoma, head and neck, liver or kidney cancer.

The chain combines TRBV19 with TRBJ2-1; D is perhaps TRBD1 (5 bases). The CDR3 runs to 16 residues. Germline CDR1 reads LNHDA; CDR2 reads SQIVND (reference sequence). V was shortened by 4 bases and J by 0 bases, with 13 bases between the two germline ends. DNA of the CDR3: TGTGCCAGTAGTACCCGACAGTTAAGCTCCTACAATGAGCAGTTCTTC. It codes for CASSTRQLSSYNEQFF.

The CDR3 coding sequence is TGTGCCAGCAGTTACGGGAGCCAAGAGACCCAGTACTTC. Its protein is CASSYGSQETQYF. The chain joins TRBV6-6 to TRBJ2-5; D perhaps matches TRBD2 (5 bases). The CDR3 covers 13 residues. Germline CDR1 is MNHNY and CDR2 is SVGAGI (reference sequence). V was shortened by 2 bases and J by 1 base, with 5 bases between the two germline ends.

This rearrangement joins TRBV5-1 to TRBJ1-3, with D perhaps TRBD1 (5 bases). This CDR3 contains 15 residues. Germline V CDR1 and CDR2: SGHRS, YFSETQ. V was pared by 1 base and J by 1 base, with 9 bases between. The CDR3 nucleotides are TGCGCCAGCAGCTTGTCACCAGGGTCTGGAAACACCATATATTTT. This translates into CASSLSPGSGNTIYF.

The sample holds one count of this clone. This sequence joins TRBV6-1 and TRBJ1-2; D perhaps matches TRBD1 (6 bases). Germline V gene sequence: CDR1 MNHNS, CDR2 SASEGT. This CDR3 is built from 17 residues. V was shortened by 2 bases and J by 2 bases, with 18 bases between the two germline ends. Written as DNA, the CDR3 is TGTGCCAGCAGTGAACGGACAGTTAACACCAACAACTATGGCTACACCTTC. As protein: CASSERTVNTNNYGYTF.

V and J are TRBV19 and TRBJ2-3, with D perhaps matching TRBD2 (6 bases). V shed 6 bases and J shed 4 bases, with 23 bases lying between them. CDR3 length: 17 residues. CDR1 is LNHDA, CDR2 SQIVND, per germline (reference sequence). The DNA of the CDR3 is TGTGCCAGTAGGGTCGACGCGGGACGGTCCCTCTCAGATACGCAGTATTTT. Protein product: CASRVDAGRSLSDTQYF.

This clone showed up just a few times. One junction end does not reproduce the germline sequence, and a read error may be involved. The chain couples TRBV7-7 to TRBJ2-2; D is ambiguous. This CDR3 has 14 amino acids. Germline V CDR1 and CDR2: SSHAT, FNYEAQ (reference sequence). CDR3 residues: CASSSFSNTGELFF. CDR3 nucleotides: TGTGCTAGCAGCTCATTCTCGAACACCGGGGAGCTGTTTTTT.

The genes are TRBV4-2 and TRBJ2-6, with D maybe TRBD2 (7 bases). In germline, CDR1 is LGHNA, CDR2 YNFKEQ. Trimming pared 3 bases from V and 11 bases from J, leaving 14 bases between. CDR3 length equals 14 residues. DNA for the CDR3: TGTGCCAGCAGCCACCCAAGGGGGGGCGACGTCCTGACTTTC. This sequence encodes CASSHPRGGDVLTF.

This chain uses TRBV7-9 with TRBJ1-5; a possible D gene is TRBD1 (5 bases). In germline, CDR1 is SEHNR, CDR2 FQNEAQ (reference sequence). This CDR3 contains 16 residues. The V and J ends lost 5 bases and 0 bases respectively, with 14 bases between them. CDR3: CASSAWVRGSNQPQHF. The CDR3 coding sequence is TGTGCCAGCAGCGCCTGGGTGAGGGGTAGCAATCAGCCCCAGCATTTT.

CDR3 region: CASNSVGEYRELFF. The CDR3 bases are TGTGCCAGTAACTCGGTAGGGGAGTATCGGGAGCTGTTTTTT. The V and J genes are TRBV28 and TRBJ2-2; D tentatively fits TRBD1 or TRBD2 (5 bases each). Germline V gene sequence: CDR1 MDHEN, CDR2 SYDVKM. Trimming shortened V by 9 bases and J by 9 bases, and 20 bases separated the two germline ends. The CDR3 contains 14 residues.

With regard to this clone: Other DNA variants within this sample encode the same CDR3. The chain has TRBV7-9 and TRBJ2-3; perhaps D is TRBD1 or TRBD2 (5 bases each). Germline assignment: CDR1 SEHNR and CDR2 FQNEAQ (reference sequence). This CDR3 region has 15 residues. Trimming pared 1 base from V and 3 bases from J, leaving 11 bases between. CDR3 bases: TGTGCCAGCAGCTTAGTCGGGTGGGGGACAGATACGCAGTATTTT. Its translation is CASSLVGWGTDTQYF.

The chain has TRBV6-1 and TRBJ2-7; 10 bases match TRBD2. Germline V CDR1 and CDR2: MNHNS, SASEGT. Unmatched junction bases numbered 5, after V lost 6 bases and J lost 0 bases. This CDR3 is built from 15 residues. CDR3 nucleotides: TGTGCCAGCAGACCTAGCGGGGGAATCTCCTACGAGCAGTACTTC. It specifies CASRPSGGISYEQYF.

This clone turned up a few times. The chain carries TRBV6-5 and TRBJ2-7, with TRBD2 matching 7 bases. CDR1 and CDR2 (germline): MNHEY, SVGAGI. The V segment lost 0 bases and the J segment 0 bases; nucleotides outside the gene matches: 5. The CDR3 is made up of 16 amino acids. CDR3 DNA sequence: TGTGCCAGCAGTTACTCGACTGCGGGAGCCTCCTACGAGCAGTACTTC. The encoded protein is CASSYSTAGASYEQYF.

This clone has a handful of counts. V gene TRBV2 combines with J gene TRBJ1-1; TRBD1 is a possible D gene (5 bases). The germline CDR1 and CDR2 sequences are SNHLY and FYNNEI. V was shortened by 6 bases and J by 0 bases, with 11 bases between the two germline ends. The length of the CDR3 is 14 residues. The CDR3 DNA follows: TGTGCCAGCAGGGGGGGACGGATGAACACTGAAGCTTTCTTT. It is translated as CASRGGRMNTEAFF.